Listed below are T cell receptor beta chains from one sample, sequenced in a study of shared clonotypes between healthy human individuals. Assay used: immunoSEQ multiplex PCR; TCRdb lists only in-frame clones, some missing. The sample consists of 1.6 million or so clones, around 98.5% of them appearing once. The sequencing sample was made of naive CD4+ T cells sorted from blood. The receptor source for this set is a man aged 25 to 40 in good health. The CDR3 runs from the conserved cysteine through the conserved F or W. The D gene is left open where the match is weak. Clone size is stated in some rows and not others, as once, few, many or a class when expanded.

clone size: NA; V gene: TRBV9; J gene: TRBJ2-1; D gene: TRBD2; CDR3 protein: CASSVSPGGNNEQFF; CDR3 DNA: TGTGCCAGCAGCGTATCCCCGGGGGGAAACAATGAGCAGTTCTTC
clone size: NA; V gene: TRBV5-4; J gene: TRBJ2-3; D gene: TRBD2; CDR3 protein: CASSLPSGRLTDTQYF; CDR3 DNA: TGTGCCAGCAGCTTGCCTAGCGGGAGATTAACAGATACGCAGTATTTT
clone size: NA; V gene: TRBV19; J gene: TRBJ2-7; D gene: TRBD1; CDR3 protein: CASSPEFTTGDYEQYF; CDR3 DNA: TGTGCCAGTAGCCCAGAATTCACGACAGGGGACTACGAGCAGTACTTC
clone size: NA; V gene: TRBV5-1; J gene: TRBJ2-7; D gene: NA; CDR3 protein: CASSLLEEPWGEQYF; CDR3 DNA: TGCGCCAGCAGCTTGCTTGAGGAACCGTGGGGCGAGCAGTACTTC
clone size: NA; V gene: TRBV7-2; J gene: TRBJ1-5; D gene: NA; CDR3 protein: CASSFYWAADQPQHF; CDR3 DNA: TGTGCCAGCAGCTTTTATTGGGCGGCCGATCAGCCCCAGCATTTT
clone size: NA; V gene: TRBV10-3; J gene: TRBJ2-1; D gene: NA; CDR3 protein: CAITSIVYNEQFF; CDR3 DNA: TGTGCCATCACGAGCATAGTATACAATGAGCAGTTCTTC
clone size: NA; V gene: TRBV5-4; J gene: TRBJ2-6; D gene: NA; CDR3 protein: CASSPPGVSGANVLTF; CDR3 DNA: TGTGCCAGCAGCCCCCCGGGAGTCTCTGGGGCCAACGTCCTGACTTTC
clone size: NA; V gene: TRBV2; J gene: TRBJ1-2; D gene: TRBD1; CDR3 protein: CASSRDSDWDGYTF; CDR3 DNA: TGTGCCAGCAGTAGGGACAGTGATTGGGACGGCTACACCTTC
clone size: NA; V gene: TRBV10-3; J gene: TRBJ2-7; D gene: NA; CDR3 protein: CAIAQGGYEQYF; CDR3 DNA: TGTGCCATCGCCCAGGGCGGTTACGAGCAGTACTTC
clone size: once; V gene: TRBV29-1; J gene: TRBJ1-2; D gene: TRBD1; CDR3 protein: CSVGRTGSSGYTF; CDR3 DNA: TGCAGCGTTGGCCGGACAGGGAGCTCTGGCTACACCTTC